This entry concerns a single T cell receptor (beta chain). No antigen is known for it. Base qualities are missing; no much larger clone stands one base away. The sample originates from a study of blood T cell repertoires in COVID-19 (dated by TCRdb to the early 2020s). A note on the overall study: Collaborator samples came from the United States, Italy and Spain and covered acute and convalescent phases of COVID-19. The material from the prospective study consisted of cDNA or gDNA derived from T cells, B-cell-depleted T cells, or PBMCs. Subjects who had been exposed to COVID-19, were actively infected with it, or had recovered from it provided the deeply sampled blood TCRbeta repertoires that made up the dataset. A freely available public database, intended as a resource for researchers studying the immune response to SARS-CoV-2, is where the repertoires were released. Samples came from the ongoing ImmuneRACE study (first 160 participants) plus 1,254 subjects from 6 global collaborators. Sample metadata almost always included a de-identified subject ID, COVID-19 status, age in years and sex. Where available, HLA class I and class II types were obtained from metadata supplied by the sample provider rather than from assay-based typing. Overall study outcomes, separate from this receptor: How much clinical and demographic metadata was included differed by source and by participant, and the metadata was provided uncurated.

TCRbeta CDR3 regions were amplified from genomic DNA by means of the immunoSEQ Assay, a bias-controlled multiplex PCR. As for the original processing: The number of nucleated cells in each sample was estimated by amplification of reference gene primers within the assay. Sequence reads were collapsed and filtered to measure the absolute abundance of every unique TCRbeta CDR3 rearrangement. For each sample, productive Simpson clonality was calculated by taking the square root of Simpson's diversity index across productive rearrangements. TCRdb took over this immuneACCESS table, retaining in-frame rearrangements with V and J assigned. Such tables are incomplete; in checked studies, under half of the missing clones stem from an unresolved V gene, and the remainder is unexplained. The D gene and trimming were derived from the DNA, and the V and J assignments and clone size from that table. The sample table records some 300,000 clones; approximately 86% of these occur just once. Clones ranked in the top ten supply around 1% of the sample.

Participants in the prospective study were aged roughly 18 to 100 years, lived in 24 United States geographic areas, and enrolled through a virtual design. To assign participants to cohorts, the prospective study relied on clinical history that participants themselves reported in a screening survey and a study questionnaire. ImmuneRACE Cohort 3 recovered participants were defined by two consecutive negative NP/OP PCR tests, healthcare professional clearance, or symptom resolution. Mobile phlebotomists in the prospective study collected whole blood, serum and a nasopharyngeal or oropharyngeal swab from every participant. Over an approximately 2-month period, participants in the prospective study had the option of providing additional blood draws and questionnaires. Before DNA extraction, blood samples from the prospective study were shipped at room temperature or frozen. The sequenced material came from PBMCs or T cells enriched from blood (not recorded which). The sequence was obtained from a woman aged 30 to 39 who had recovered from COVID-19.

In nucleotide form, the sequence is TGTGCCAGCAGCCCTTGGGCCGGGACAGGGGGCGGAGAGACCCAGTACTTC. It is translated as CASSPWAGTGGGETQYF. Here the chain combines TRBV7-8 and TRBJ2-5; 12 bases in the junction line up with TRBD1. Trimmed from V: 5 bases; trimmed from J: 4 bases; junction bases lacking a gene match: 11. Taken from the germline V gene, the CDR1 and CDR2 loops are SGHVS and FQNEAQ. Its CDR3 holds 17 amino acids, cysteine through phenylalanine. Of the read, only the CDR3 DNA is kept; its 51 bases are in frame from base 1.